The 10 T cell receptor beta chains reported below all come from one sample, sequenced in a study of blood T cell repertoires in COVID-19. Sequenced by immunoSEQ multiplex PCR; TCRdb stores in-frame clones only, minus some. The sample contains 100,000 to 150,000 clones, roughly 83% of which appear only once. Sequencing input: peripheral blood. Source of these receptors: a man aged 55 to 70 with acute or convalescent COVID-19.

The rearrangement links TRBV19 to TRBJ1-2; 8 bases map to TRBD1. CDR1 is LNHDA, CDR2 SQIVND, per germline (reference sequence). Unmatched junction bases numbered 9, after V lost 7 bases and J lost 5 bases. The CDR3 runs to 14 residues. In nucleotides, the CDR3 is TGTGCCAGTACCGACCGGGACAGGCCTTATGGCTACACCTTC. Translation gives CASTDRDRPYGYTF.

The chain has TRBV19 and TRBJ1-1; possible D gene TRBD1, 6 bases. Germline V CDR1 and CDR2: LNHDA, SQIVND (reference sequence). This CDR3 is 16 amino acids long. V was pared by 5 bases and J by 0 bases, with 16 bases between. The CDR3 coding sequence is TGTGCCAGTAGTTCAGGACAGTTCCTCATGAACACTGAAGCTTTCTTT. Protein product: CASSSGQFLMNTEAFF.

V and J are TRBV5-1 and TRBJ2-3, with a possible D match to TRBD2 (5 bases). The V end was cut by 1 base, the J end by 3 bases, with 9 bases between. Germline V CDR1 and CDR2: SGHRS, YFSETQ. The CDR3 is 14 residues long. The CDR3 region is CASSLREITDTQYF. The CDR3 DNA sequence: TGCGCCAGCAGCTTGAGGGAGATTACAGATACGCAGTATTTT.

This clone was observed once. The CDR3 reads CASSLQGADEKLFF. CDR3 sequence (DNA): TGCGCCAGCAGCTTACAGGGGGCGGATGAAAAACTGTTTTTT. V gene TRBV5-1 combines with J gene TRBJ1-4; 9 bases map to TRBD1. This CDR3 spans 14 amino acids. V shed 2 bases and J 6 bases; nucleotides not matched to a gene: 2. Germline CDR1 reads SGHRS; CDR2 reads YFSETQ.

The chain carries TRBV7-7 and TRBJ2-7; TRBD2 aligns across 10 bases. Per germline, CDR1 SSHAT and CDR2 FNYEAQ (reference sequence). The V segment lost 1 base and the J segment 4 bases; nucleotides outside the gene matches: 4. The CDR3 extends over 15 amino acids. In DNA form, the CDR3 reads TGTGCCAGCAGCTTAGGGACTAGCGGAACTTACGAGCAGTACTTC. Translation: CASSLGTSGTYEQYF.

The CDR3 is CAWSGGGASYNEQFF. As DNA, the CDR3 is TGTGCCTGGAGTGGCGGGGGAGCCTCCTACAATGAGCAGTTCTTC. The chain combines TRBV30 with TRBJ2-1, with 7 bases fitting TRBD2. The germline V gene has CDR1 GTSNPN and CDR2 SVGIG (reference sequence). J lost 0 bases, V lost 1 base, and 3 bases had no gene match. CDR3 length: 15 amino acids.

This chain joins TRBV5-4 and TRBJ2-5, with D possibly being TRBD2 (6 bases). The CDR3 loop spans 14 amino acids. CDR1 SGHNT and CDR2 YYREEE come from the germline V gene (reference sequence). V gave up 2 bases and J gave up 1 base, with 9 bases separating them. The chain's CDR3 is CASSFGGIQETQYF. CDR3 DNA: TGTGCCAGCAGCTTCGGCGGGATCCAAGAGACCCAGTACTTC.

This chain joins TRBV27 and TRBJ2-2; TRBD2 matches at 9 bases. The CDR3 runs to 16 residues. V gave up 2 bases and J gave up 5 bases; unmatched junction bases: 6. The germline gives CDR1 MNHEY, CDR2 SMNVEV (reference sequence). CDR3 residues: CASSLVSGRKTGELFF. CDR3 DNA: TGTGCCAGCAGTTTAGTTAGCGGGAGAAAGACCGGGGAGCTGTTTTTT.

J is TRBJ2-1 and V is TRBV6-5; TRBD1 might be the D (6 bases). V was trimmed by 0 bases and J by 4 bases, leaving 7 bases between them. The CDR3 is 14 amino acids. The germline V gene has CDR1 MNHEY and CDR2 SVGAGI. CDR3 DNA sequence: TGTGCCAGCAGTTACTCTACAGGGTACAATGAGCAGTTCTTC. Its translation: CASSYSTGYNEQFF.

This clone was counted a single time. The chain carries TRBV5-6 and TRBJ1-1, with 8 bases matching TRBD1. This CDR3 spans 15 amino acids. V dropped 4 bases and J dropped 2; count of bases not matched to a gene: 7. The germline V gene encodes CDR1 SGHDT and CDR2 YYEEEE. The CDR3 reads CASSLMDRVNTEAFF. The CDR3 DNA reads as TGTGCCAGCAGCCTGATGGACAGGGTCAACACTGAAGCTTTCTTT.